One and the same sample provided the 8 T cell receptor beta chains below, sequenced in a study of patients and donors after allogeneic stem cell transplantation. Each CDR3 protein gets one entry after TCRdb re-called the RT-PCR reads with MiXCR. This sample has hundreds of thousands of distinct CDR3 sequences, with 16% found just once. The specimen sequenced was blood, either unsorted or a sorted T cell fraction (not recorded which). These receptor sequences come from a human donor who was either an allogeneic HSCT recipient or a stem cell or donor lymphocyte infusion donor (not recorded which). It is not recorded whose cells these are; they may come from a transplant donor.

The gene calls are TRBV12-3 or TRBV12-4 and TRBJ2-7; the match to TRBD1 covers 9 bases. J gave up 3 bases and V 5 bases, and 5 bases lay outside the gene matches. The CDR3 has 14 residues. The CDR3 sequence is CASSRRQGVYEQYF. CDR3 sequence (DNA): TGTGCCAGCAGTCGCAGACAGGGGGTCTACGAGCAGTACTTC.

The chain uses TRBV29-1 and TRBJ1-1; D is possibly TRBD1 (5 bases). Trimming took 8 bases from V and 5 from J, leaving 12 bases between them. This CDR3 has 11 amino acids. Germline loops: CDR1 SQVTM, CDR2 ANQGSEA. In DNA, the CDR3 is TGCAGCCTATCGTGGGGGACTGAAGCTTTCTTT. Translation: CSLSWGTEAFF.

This clonotype occurred a few times. V gene TRBV28 combines with J gene TRBJ1-1; 7 bases are a match to TRBD1. Germline lookup yields CDR1 MDHEN and CDR2 SYDVKM. Germline trimming cut 4 bases from V and 5 bases from J; bases unmatched to any gene: 10. This CDR3 region has 15 residues. The CDR3 here is CASSYPTGRRTEAFF. The CDR3 DNA follows: TGTGCCAGCAGTTACCCGACAGGGAGGAGAACTGAAGCTTTCTTT. The full variable domain, rest sourced from reference TRBV28 and TRBJ1-1, is DVKVTQSSRYLVKRTGEKVFLECVQDMDHENMFWYRQDPGLGLRLIYFSYDVKMKEKGDIPEGYSVSREKKERFSLILESASTNQTSMYLCASSYPTGRRTEAFFGQGTRLTVV.

This clonotype occurred a few times. V and J are TRBV4-3 and TRBJ1-4, with D unresolved. V was shortened by 0 bases and J by 8 bases, with 10 bases between the two germline ends. This CDR3 is built from 14 residues. CDR1 and CDR2 (germline): LGHNA, YSLEER. The CDR3 DNA follows: TGCGCCAGCAGCCAAGACCACAGCGGGGAAAAACTGTTTTTT. This translates into CASSQDHSGEKLFF.

This clonotype was picked up many times. CDR3 nucleotide sequence: TGTGCCAGCAGCCCGAGGGGAGGTAGTCAGCCCCAGCATTTT. Residues: CASSPRGGSQPQHF. The chain joins TRBV7-2 to TRBJ1-5; tentatively, D is TRBD1 (5 bases). This CDR3 is built from 14 residues. Germline V CDR1 and CDR2: SGHTA, FQGNSA. Trimming left V 5 bases short and J 6 bases short, with 14 bases between.

The rearrangement joins TRBV5-1 to TRBJ2-3; tentatively, D is TRBD2 (5 bases). The length of the CDR3 is 17 residues. V shed 7 bases and J shed 0 bases, with 21 bases lying between them. From germline, CDR1 is SGHRS and CDR2 YFSETQ. The CDR3 DNA sequence: TGCGCCAGCTCCCGGAAAAAAGGGCGGGCCAGCACAGATACGCAGTATTTT. It is translated as CASSRKKGRASTDTQYF.

This clonotype occurred a few times. The chain carries TRBV5-6 and TRBJ2-1; 11 bases match TRBD1. CDR1 and CDR2 from the germline V gene are SGHDT and YYEEEE. Trimming removed 4 bases from V and 0 bases from J; junction bases left unmatched: 18. The CDR3 consists of 21 residues. The CDR3 coding sequence is TGTGCCAGCAGCAAAGCTCCGTGGACAGGGGGCATCTTAGGCTCCTACAATGAGCAGTTCTTC. It translates to CASSKAPWTGGILGSYNEQFF.

The rearrangement links TRBV3-1 to TRBJ2-3, with D maybe TRBD2 (5 bases). The CDR3 extends over 15 amino acids. Germline values: CDR1 LGHDT, CDR2 YNNKEL (reference sequence). The V end was cut by 1 base, the J end by 8 bases, with 16 bases between. CDR3 bases: TGTGCCAGCAGCCAAGGTCGGGGTATAGTCGCTACGCAGTATTTT. This gives the protein CASSQGRGIVATQYF.